This TCR beta chain derives from a study of monozygotic twins with inflammatory bowel disease (dated by TCRdb to between 2018 and 2021). Looking at the study overall: The full study comprised around 28 monozygotic twin pairs: nine German pairs (four IBD-concordant, five IBD-discordant) and 19 IBD-discordant Danish pairs. Each individual had, on average, about 151 000 unique TCRalpha sequences and 181 000 unique TCRbeta sequences available for analysis. Disease-associated traits were sought mainly through comparisons between IBD patients and their genetically identical healthy co-twins within discordant pairs.

From each donor, an approximately 2.3 ml peripheral blood sample was collected into PAXgene tubes and kept at -80 degrees C. Without any T cell sorting, total RNA was extracted from whole blood using the PAXgene blood miRNA kit on an automated QIAcube. Peripheral blood from monozygotic twin pairs who were concordant or discordant for inflammatory bowel disease underwent deep TCRalpha and TCRbeta repertoire profiling using unique molecular barcoding. For every twin pair, smoking habits were documented, and each individual was categorised as a current, former or never smoker. Preparation of the library involved 5' RACE. The input for every TCR library was approximately 3,500 ng of total RNA. For each sample, cDNA synthesis with SMARTScribe reverse transcriptase was split into eight separate reactions. During cDNA synthesis, template switching introduced unique molecular identifiers that contained a 6-nucleotide sample barcode. Two nested PCRs of approximately 16 and 10 cycles amplified the TCRalpha and TCRbeta cDNA, and bead purification followed each PCR. Before amplification, the cDNA was both treated with uracil DNA-glycosylase and purified with the QIAquick PCR purification kit. In the second PCR, Illumina TruSeq-compatible adapters and sample-specific barcodes were added. Library quality and concentration were checked on TapeStation and Qubit, and libraries were pooled at approximately 4.7 ng each. Pooled libraries were sequenced on an Illumina HiSeq2500 single-index Rapid Run with 2 x 100 bp reads and custom sequencing primers. The authors processed their data as follows. MiGEC version 1.2.6 was used for UMI-based consensus assembly to correct PCR and sequencing errors. V(D)J alignment, clonotype assembly and CDR3 extraction were performed with MiXCR version 2.1.1. Normalisation of gene usage, clonotype sharing and MAIT/NKT TCR abundance was achieved by analysing the top 1000, 10 000 and 20 000 clonotypes per sample. After downsampling to 27 000 UMIs, diversity was calculated as the inverse Simpson index using the vegan R package. Statistical testing used paired Mann-Whitney U tests on the discordant twin pairs and applied Benjamini-Hochberg correction for multiple testing. The reads went through TCRdb reprocessing, and each CDR3 protein sequence gets one entry with no DNA. The V and J calls and clone size come from TCRdb's table, not from the authors' own analysis. This sample's table carries more than 95,000 distinct CDR3 sequences. The ten top clones hold roughly 1.9% of the sample.

Details on this clonotype: The antigen this receptor binds is unknown.

The germline V gene (reference sequence) sets CDR1 to DFQATT and CDR2 to SNEGSKA. Counted from cysteine to phenylalanine, this CDR3 has 13 amino acids. The entry carries no DNA sequence. Beyond this particular receptor, the publication reports: The results gave no support for a single strong signal or clonotype linked to IBD. IBD patients shared fewer clonotypes with other individuals than healthy twins did, most markedly in patients showing signs of disease activity. Because patients were on differing immunosuppressive treatments, the repertoires may have picked up extra background noise and inter-individual variability. Measured by the inverse Simpson index, TCRbeta repertoire diversity was lower in IBD patients than in their healthy co-twins. Repertoire similarity did not differ between concordant and discordant twins, possibly due to limited statistical power. The analysis was unable to tell different T cell subtypes apart.

The rearranged chain carries TRBV20-1 and TRBJ2-1. Material: blood. This sequence originates from a human donor with ulcerative colitis or Crohn's disease, or a healthy co-twin of an affected twin (not recorded which). The CDR3 reads CSAFFLGRNEQFF.